The clone carrying this TCR beta chain was found a few times. No antigen is known for it. The CDR3 loop spans 18 amino acids. V shed 4 bases and J shed 0 bases, with 19 bases lying between them. This record belongs to a study of response to subunit inactivated influenza vaccine. MiXCR, applied by TCRdb to the RT-PCR reads, yields one record per CDR3 protein. The table records under 550,000 distinct CDR3 sequences, 6.5% to 8% of them present only once. Study-wide findings and caveats: Each seasonal flu vaccination may recruit only limited new T cells, authors suggested.

The source was PBMCs from blood, collected around 25 months after vaccination. The clonotype comes from a man aged 45 to 70 who received an inactivated influenza vaccine. The chain has TRBV23-1 and TRBJ2-1, with D perhaps TRBD1 (5 bases). TRBV23-1 carries the ORF label, with uncertain function. CDR3 bases: TGCGCCAGCAGTCCAGGGTTATTGGGCTTTGGCTCCTACAATGAGCAGTTCTTC. Amino acid sequence: CASSPGLLGFGSYNEQFF.